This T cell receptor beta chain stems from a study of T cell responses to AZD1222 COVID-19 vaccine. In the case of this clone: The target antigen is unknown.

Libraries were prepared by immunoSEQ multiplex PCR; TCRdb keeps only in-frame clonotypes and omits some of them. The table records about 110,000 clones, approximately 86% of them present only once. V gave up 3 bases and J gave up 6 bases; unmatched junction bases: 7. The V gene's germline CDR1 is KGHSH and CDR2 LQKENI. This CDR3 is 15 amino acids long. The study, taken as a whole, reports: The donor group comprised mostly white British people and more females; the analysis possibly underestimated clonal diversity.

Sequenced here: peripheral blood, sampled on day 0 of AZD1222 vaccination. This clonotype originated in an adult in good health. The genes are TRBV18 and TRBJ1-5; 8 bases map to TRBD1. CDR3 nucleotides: TGTGCCAGCTCACCGTCGACAGGGGAAGGTCAGCCCCAGCATTTT. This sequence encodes CASSPSTGEGQPQHF.